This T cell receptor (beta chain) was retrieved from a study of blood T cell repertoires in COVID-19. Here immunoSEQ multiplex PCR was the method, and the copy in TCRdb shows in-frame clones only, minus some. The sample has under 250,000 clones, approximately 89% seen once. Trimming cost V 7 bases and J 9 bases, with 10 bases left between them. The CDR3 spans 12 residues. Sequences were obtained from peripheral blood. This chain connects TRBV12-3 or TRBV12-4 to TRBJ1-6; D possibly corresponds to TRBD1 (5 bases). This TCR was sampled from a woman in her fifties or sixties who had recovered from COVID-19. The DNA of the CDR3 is TGTGCCAGCACCCCGGGGGGTTCACCCCTCCACTTT. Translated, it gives CASTPGGSPLHF.